Presented here are 14 T cell receptor beta chains from one specimen sequenced in a study of T cell responses to AZD1222 COVID-19 vaccine. Only in-frame clones appear in the TCRdb table, and some are missing; sequencing was by immunoSEQ multiplex PCR. The table has over 100,000 clones, around 94% seen once. The material sequenced was peripheral blood, taken on day 0 of AZD1222 vaccination. The receptors originated from an adult in good health.

This clone was counted only a few times. The DNA for the CDR3 is TGTGCCAGCAGCTTGGACAGCGGGGAGCTGTTTTTT. Translating gives CASSLDSGELFF. The chain joins TRBV7-8 to TRBJ2-2; D is perhaps TRBD1 (6 bases). The V end lost 3 bases, the J end lost 7 bases, and 6 bases lay between the germline ends. This CDR3 has 12 residues. CDR1 and CDR2 (germline): SGHVS, FQNEAQ.

The gene calls are TRBV6-5 and TRBJ2-3; a possible D gene is TRBD1 (5 bases). Germline V gives CDR1 MNHEY, CDR2 SVGAGI. Trimming took 2 bases from V and 2 from J, leaving 11 bases between them. This CDR3 is 15 amino acids long. The CDR3 sequence: CASSYGADFTDTQYF. The CDR3 DNA reads TGTGCCAGCAGTTACGGGGCCGATTTCACAGATACGCAGTATTTT.

This chain links TRBV6-5 with TRBJ1-2, with a weak D call TRBD1 (6 bases). The V gene's germline CDR1 is MNHEY and CDR2 SVGAGI. This CDR3 contains 15 residues. The germline V and J ends were trimmed by 6 bases and 8 bases, with 22 bases remaining between them. The CDR3 spells CASRPLGGLHWGYTF. The CDR3 DNA follows: TGTGCCAGCAGACCCTTGGGGGGCCTCCACTGGGGCTACACCTTC.

This clone was picked up one time. This chain joins TRBV6-6 and TRBJ1-3, with a tentative D call TRBD1 (6 bases). Germline V gives CDR1 MNHNY, CDR2 SVGAGI (reference sequence). Trimming shortened V by 6 bases and J by 1 base, and 10 bases separated the two germline ends. The length of the CDR3 is 14 residues. CDR3 sequence (DNA): TGTGCCAGCAGATACAGGGAATCTGGAAACACCATATATTTT. Translated, it gives CASRYRESGNTIYF.

J is TRBJ2-7 and V is TRBV9, with D unresolved. CDR1 is SGDLS, CDR2 YYNGEE, per germline. This CDR3 has 15 amino acids. V shed 0 bases and J shed 3 bases, with 13 bases lying between them. CDR3 sequence reads: CASSVDPVSGYEQYF. The CDR3 nucleotides are TGTGCCAGCAGCGTAGACCCTGTCTCCGGCTACGAGCAGTACTTC.

V gene TRBV5-1 combines with J gene TRBJ1-2; TRBD1 matches at 7 bases. Germline V lookup: CDR1 SGHRS, CDR2 YFSETQ. There are 13 residues in the CDR3. V lost 7 bases, J lost 4 bases, and 7 bases stayed unmatched. CDR3 in amino acids: CASAGTASYGYTF. DNA for the CDR3: TGCGCCAGCGCGGGGACAGCAAGCTATGGCTACACCTTC.

The V call is TRBV15, the J call TRBJ2-7, with TRBD1 matching 9 bases. CDR1 LNHNV and CDR2 YYDKDF come from the germline V gene (reference sequence). This CDR3 has 13 residues. After removal of 3 bases from V and 4 bases from J, the junction contained 1 base not matched to a gene. The CDR3 bases are TGTGCCACCAGCAGGGACAGGGGATACGAGCAGTACGTC. Encoded protein: CATSRDRGYEQYV.

CDR3 residues: CATSDPADFTGELFF. The CDR3 DNA sequence: TGTGCCACCAGTGATCCCGCGGACTTTACCGGGGAGCTGTTTTTT. The genes are TRBV24-1 and TRBJ2-2; D perhaps matches TRBD2 (5 bases). There are 15 residues in the CDR3. V was shortened by 3 bases and J by 5 bases, with 12 bases between the two germline ends. The germline CDR1 and CDR2 sequences are KGHDR and SFDVKD.

The chain couples TRBV5-1 to TRBJ1-6; 10 bases align to TRBD1. The V and J ends lost 4 bases and 6 bases, in that order; junction bases with no gene match: 4. CDR1 and CDR2 (germline): SGHRS, YFSETQ. The CDR3 length is 15 residues. The CDR3 sequence is CASSPGTGANSPLHF. The CDR3 DNA follows: TGCGCCAGCAGCCCGGGGACAGGGGCTAATTCACCCCTCCACTTT.

Notes on this clone: This sample includes further DNA sequences coding for the same CDR3. This chain links TRBV18 with TRBJ1-5, with D possibly matching TRBD1 (6 bases). The V gene's germline CDR1 is KGHSH and CDR2 LQKENI. V lost 4 bases to trimming and J lost 5 bases, with 9 bases between them. The length of the CDR3 is 13 residues. CDR3 DNA sequence: TGTGCCAGCTCACAGGGGGTCGATCAGCCCCAGCATTTT. Translating gives CASSQGVDQPQHF.

This clone was seen more than once but under ten times. The chain is built from TRBV11-3 and TRBJ1-2, with 10 bases identical to TRBD1. CDR3 size: 13 residues. V lost 5 bases and J lost 4; bases outside the gene matches: 1. Looked up from germline, CDR1 is SGHNT and CDR2 is YENEEA. This chain's CDR3 is CASSRTGGYGYTF. In DNA, the CDR3 is TGTGCCAGCAGCCGGACAGGGGGCTATGGCTACACCTTC.

The CDR3 loop is CTSSQGGGSGSTDTQYF. CDR3 bases: TGCACCAGCAGCCAAGGGGGGGGGAGCGGTAGCACAGATACGCAGTATTTT. The chain couples TRBV1 to TRBJ2-3; TRBD2 is the table's D call, not checked against the DNA. TRBV1 is tagged as a pseudogene. CDR3 size: 17 residues.

In its sample, this clone was seen once. The CDR3 region is CASSERRLAGGPVGYEQYV. CDR3 DNA: TGTGCCAGCAGTGAGCGGAGACTAGCGGGAGGGCCAGTCGGGTACGAGCAGTACGTC. V gene TRBV6-1 combines with J gene TRBJ2-7; 14 nucleotides align to TRBD2. V lost 3 bases to trimming and J lost 4 bases; unmatched junction nucleotides: 14. Germline V gene data show CDR1 as MNHNS and CDR2 as SASEGT. This CDR3 has 19 amino acids.

The chain has TRBV5-1 and TRBJ2-7; TRBD1 might be the D (5 bases). Per the germline V gene, CDR1 is SGHRS and CDR2 is YFSETQ. This CDR3 spans 14 amino acids. With 0 bases removed from V and 0 bases from J, the gap between germline ends came to 7 bases. CDR3 protein: CASSLGGGSYEQYV. The CDR3 DNA is TGCGCCAGCAGCTTGGGGGGCGGCTCCTACGAGCAGTACGTC.